These T cell receptor beta chains were read from a single sample in a study of blood T cell repertoires in COVID-19. The table came from immunoSEQ multiplex PCR; TCRdb's copy has only in-frame clones and leaves some out. The data contain approximately 82,000 clones, roughly 80% of them singletons. The material sequenced was peripheral blood. All receptors derive from an older woman with acute or convalescent COVID-19. The CDR3 runs from the conserved cysteine through the conserved F or W. Each record gives: D gene, V gene, CDR3 protein. D genes are given only for firm matches.

d_call: .; v_call: TRBV29-1; cdr3_aa: CSVEGGGDSYNEQFF
d_call: TRBD2; v_call: TRBV9; cdr3_aa: CASSARPVAGEQYF
d_call: TRBD1; v_call: TRBV2; cdr3_aa: CASRPGTGASNQPQHF
d_call: TRBD1; v_call: TRBV2; cdr3_aa: CASSTGTGGSNTEAFF
d_call: TRBD1; v_call: TRBV28; cdr3_aa: CATSLGGQGEHEQFF
d_call: TRBD2; v_call: TRBV19; cdr3_aa: CASSRASGTYNEQFF
d_call: .; v_call: TRBV9; cdr3_aa: CASSVGGNAYEQYF
d_call: .; v_call: TRBV7-9; cdr3_aa: CASSLSRGSRGSTGELFF
d_call: TRBD2; v_call: TRBV29-1; cdr3_aa: CSVGLAGTYEQYF
d_call: TRBD1; v_call: TRBV30; cdr3_aa: CAWSRGTGGFGELFF
d_call: .; v_call: TRBV5-4; cdr3_aa: CASSSRGGAMGTDTQYF
d_call: TRBD2; v_call: TRBV29-1; cdr3_aa: CSVHGGEGIDEQYF
d_call: TRBD2; v_call: TRBV5-4; cdr3_aa: CASSRPTSGIYNEQFF
d_call: TRBD1; v_call: TRBV5-1; cdr3_aa: CASSPGQGAYEQYF
d_call: TRBD2; v_call: TRBV5-1; cdr3_aa: CASSLRTSGGNEQFF
d_call: .; v_call: TRBV30; cdr3_aa: CAWSESSAGLTTDEQYF
d_call: TRBD1; v_call: TRBV3-1/TRBV3-2; cdr3_aa: CASSPTGLSEAFF
d_call: .; v_call: TRBV10-1; cdr3_aa: CASSQTVQETQYF
d_call: TRBD2; v_call: TRBV10-2; cdr3_aa: CASTEREGSISYNEQFF
d_call: .; v_call: TRBV5-4; cdr3_aa: CASSLPGNTIGQYF
d_call: .; v_call: TRBV20-1; cdr3_aa: CSASAGADYGYTF
d_call: .; v_call: TRBV6-5; cdr3_aa: CASSYSGVSFF
d_call: .; v_call: TRBV4-2; cdr3_aa: CASSQAVRTASSNQPQHF
d_call: TRBD1; v_call: TRBV11-1; cdr3_aa: CASSRGGPPGGYTF
d_call: .; v_call: TRBV29-1; cdr3_aa: CSVSLTGTNTGELFF
d_call: TRBD2; v_call: TRBV20-1; cdr3_aa: CSASTSGISINEQFF
d_call: TRBD2; v_call: TRBV3-1/TRBV3-2; cdr3_aa: CASSLRLAGTDTQYF
d_call: TRBD1; v_call: TRBV7-9; cdr3_aa: CASSLATGPNTGELFF